Below, 8 T cell receptor beta chains from the same sample are listed, as sequenced in a study of blood T cell repertoires in COVID-19. The data were produced by immunoSEQ multiplex PCR, yet TCRdb's version contains in-frame clones alone and is incomplete. The repertoire includes 110,000 or so clones, 75% to 90% of them detected once, and over 4% sits in the top ten. Sample: peripheral blood. These receptors came from a woman aged 45 to 65 with acute or convalescent COVID-19.

The chain is built from TRBV28 and TRBJ1-2, with 9 positions matching TRBD1. The V gene end was trimmed by 7 bases and the J gene end by 2 bases; junction bases not matched to a gene: 8. This CDR3 spans 15 amino acids. Germline values: CDR1 MDHEN, CDR2 SYDVKM. CDR3 sequence (DNA): TGTGCCAGCACCTTACAGGGGGCGCGGAACTATGGCTACACCTTC. Its protein is CASTLQGARNYGYTF.

The chain is built from TRBV24-1 and TRBJ2-7, with 7 bases matching TRBD2. The CDR3 loop spans 13 amino acids. The V gene's germline CDR1 is KGHDR and CDR2 SFDVKD. J was trimmed by 6 bases and V by 5 bases; bases with no gene match: 6. The CDR3, as DNA: TGTGCCACCAGTGCCGTGGGAGGGGTCGAGCAGTACTTC. As protein: CATSAVGGVEQYF.

The chain joins TRBV6-5 to TRBJ2-1; the match to TRBD1 covers 10 bases. V trimming: 6 bases; J trimming: 8 bases; junction bases outside the gene matches: 7. The CDR3 has 14 amino acids. Germline CDR1 and CDR2: MNHEY and SVGAGI. Here the CDR3 reads CASRPGQGSDEQFF. The CDR3 DNA reads TGTGCCAGCAGACCGGGACAGGGGTCAGATGAGCAGTTCTTC.

The chain couples TRBV11-2 to TRBJ1-5; D gene unclear. The length of the CDR3 is 13 residues. In germline, CDR1 is SGHAT, CDR2 FQNNGV. The V end was cut by 0 bases, the J end by 9 bases, with 9 bases between. The CDR3 sequence is CASSLDRGRPQHF. The CDR3 region has the DNA TGTGCCAGCAGCTTAGATCGAGGCCGGCCCCAGCATTTT.

V is TRBV5-1 and J is TRBJ2-6; D gene unclear. Germline-derived CDR1 and CDR2 are SGHRS and YFSETQ. V lost 0 bases, J lost 0 bases, and 7 bases lay in between. The CDR3 sequence is 16 residues long. CDR3 in amino acids: CASSLVTASGANVLTF. The CDR3 coding sequence is TGCGCCAGCAGCTTGGTTACAGCCTCTGGGGCCAACGTCCTGACTTTC.

The J gene is TRBJ1-3, the V gene TRBV7-8, with unresolved D. Germline-derived CDR1 and CDR2 are SGHVS and FQNEAQ. This CDR3 has 15 amino acids. V gave up 5 bases and J gave up 4 bases, with 15 bases separating them. In DNA form, the CDR3 reads TGTGCCAGCAGCCCTAGTACCCTGAGCGGAAACACCATATATTTT. As protein: CASSPSTLSGNTIYF.

The chain combines TRBV20-1 with TRBJ1-1; D ambiguous. V lost 7 bases, J lost 5 bases, and 11 bases lay in between. The CDR3 extends over 11 amino acids. Germline CDR1 DFQATT, CDR2 SNEGSKA (reference sequence). CDR3 nucleotides: TGCAGTGTACGCGGGAGAACTGAAGCTTTCTTT. It encodes CSVRGRTEAFF.

The V call is TRBV28, the J call TRBJ2-2; 9 bases are shared with TRBD1. CDR3 length: 15 residues. V gave up 4 bases and J gave up 2 bases; unmatched junction bases: 2. CDR1 is MDHEN, CDR2 SYDVKM, per germline. CDR3 nucleotide sequence: TGTGCCAGCAGTTCGGGACAGGGCAACACCGGGGAGCTGTTTTTT. The encoded protein is CASSSGQGNTGELFF.